This record looks at one TCR beta chain sequence and its context. Amplified TCR beta CDR3 regions were obtained using RNA transcripts as template. An initial RT-PCR round employing HTBI primers preceded a second-round multiplex PCR. Each CDR3 protein gets one entry after TCRdb re-called the multiplex PCR reads with MiXCR. In the table there are some 250,000 distinct CDR3 sequences, around 42% of which are singletons. The CDR3 is 15 residues long. CDR1 is SGHDN, CDR2 FVKESK, per germline. V dropped 4 bases and J dropped 5 bases, with 15 bases sitting between them. This record belongs to a study of Graves' ophthalmopathy and Graves' hyperthyroidism.

The sequencing sample was made of peripheral blood. The source of this sequence is an adult man with Graves' ophthalmopathy. The chain links TRBV14 to TRBJ1-3, with D possibly matching TRBD1 (5 bases). CDR3 loop: CASSPRRELRNTIYF. In nucleotides, the CDR3 is TGTGCCAGCAGCCCACGCAGGGAGTTGAGAAACACCATATATTTT.